The 23 T cell receptor beta chains in this list originate from one sample, sequenced in a study of blood T cell repertoires in COVID-19 (dated by TCRdb to 2018 to 2020). The library came from the immunoSEQ multiplex PCR assay. As stored in TCRdb, this immuneACCESS dataset retains in-frame rearrangements with V and J assigned. A fraction of the clones does not appear; measured against another copy, unresolved V genes explain less than half of the discrepancy, and the remainder lacks a known reason. For this sample there are around 150,000 clones; about 88% appear just once. More than 0.75% of the sample is taken by the ten largest. Sample: peripheral blood. These receptors were collected from a man younger than 30 with acute or convalescent COVID-19.

V usage is TRBV3-1 (or the pseudogene TRBV3-2) and J usage is TRBJ2-5; TRBD2 agrees at 8 bases. CDR1 is LGHDT and CDR2 is YNNKEL in the germline V gene (reference sequence). CDR3 length: 14 amino acids. Losses at the gene ends were 7 bases for V and 5 bases for J; bases not matched to a gene: 9. This CDR3 is CASNLRAGGETQYF. The DNA of the CDR3 is TGTGCCAGCAATCTCCGGGCGGGGGGCGAGACCCAGTACTTC.

This chain links TRBV9 with TRBJ2-2; D may be TRBD2 (5 bases). With 0 bases removed from V and 7 bases from J, the gap between germline ends came to 7 bases. The V gene's germline CDR1 is SGDLS and CDR2 YYNGEE. The CDR3 totals 13 residues. CDR3 nucleotide sequence: TGTGCCAGCAGCGTAGGGGCGGGCGGGGAGCTGTTTTTT. Amino acid sequence: CASSVGAGGELFF.

This clone was recorded once. This chain uses TRBV7-8 with TRBJ2-3; TRBD2 agrees at 15 bases. V was pared by 5 bases and J by 5 bases, with 8 bases of the junction left unmatched. The V gene's germline CDR1 is SGHVS and CDR2 FQNEAQ. The CDR3 extends over 17 amino acids. The CDR3 region has the DNA TGTGCCAGCAGCCTGAACCCGGGACTAGCGGGGGGAGATACGCAGTATTTT. Protein sequence: CASSLNPGLAGGDTQYF. Full variable domain (missing parts from reference TRBV7-8 and TRBJ2-3): GAGVSQSPRYKVAKRGQDVALRCDPISGHVSLFWYQQALGQGPEFLTYFQNEAQLDKSGLPSDRFFAERPEGSVSTLKIQRTQQEDSAVYLCASSLNPGLAGGDTQYFGPGTRLTVL.

This chain links TRBV6-6 with TRBJ2-2; TRBD2 matches at 7 bases. This CDR3 contains 15 residues. J lost 5 bases, V lost 8 bases, and 11 bases had no gene match. Germline CDR1 and CDR2: MNHNY and SVGAGI (reference sequence). The CDR3 spells CASSNSGGGTGELFF. The CDR3 DNA reads as TGTGCCAGCTCCAACTCGGGCGGGGGAACCGGGGAGCTGTTTTTT.

The genes are TRBV6-5 and TRBJ1-2, with D possibly TRBD1 on 6 matching bases. The CDR3 is 13 amino acids. The germline gives CDR1 MNHEY, CDR2 SVGAGI. V was pared by 6 bases and J by 3 bases, with 11 bases between. The CDR3 coding sequence is TGTGCCAGCAGCAGGGGAGGGGACTATGGCTACACCTTC. It codes for CASSRGGDYGYTF.

The CDR3 DNA sequence: TGTGCCAGCACTGACCGGACAGGCGGGGCGAGGCCCCAGCATTTT. Translation gives CASTDRTGGARPQHF. The chain is built from TRBV2 and TRBJ1-5; 7 bases line up with TRBD1. Per germline, CDR1 SNHLY and CDR2 FYNNEI. The CDR3 extends over 15 amino acids. V trimming: 7 bases; J trimming: 9 bases; junction bases outside the gene matches: 15.

The chain couples TRBV29-1 to TRBJ2-1, with a weak D call TRBD1 (6 bases). The CDR3 runs to 13 residues. Trimming shortened V by 3 bases and J by 7 bases, and 13 bases separated the two germline ends. Per the germline V gene, CDR1 is SQVTM and CDR2 is ANQGSEA. The CDR3: CSVELGADNEQFF. DNA of the CDR3: TGCAGCGTTGAGTTGGGGGCTGATAATGAGCAGTTCTTC.

This clone was recorded only once. Written as DNA, the CDR3 is TGTGCCTCAGGACAGGGGGAGGCCTATGGCTACACCTTC. It codes for CASGQGEAYGYTF. The gene calls are TRBV10-3 and TRBJ1-2; 10 bases line up with TRBD1. The CDR3 spans 13 residues. Germline CDR1 is ENHRY and CDR2 is SYGVKD. With V trimmed by 11 bases and J by 4 bases, 7 bases remained unmatched.

The J gene is TRBJ2-3, the V gene TRBV7-9, with TRBD2 matching over 7 bases. The ends lost 2 bases at V and 2 bases at J; junction bases unmatched: 13. The germline gives CDR1 SEHNR, CDR2 FQNEAQ (reference sequence). This CDR3 contains 18 residues. CDR3 DNA sequence: TGTGCCAGCAGCTTACCCTTTATTTGGCGGGGGAACACAGATACGCAGTATTTT. Its translation is CASSLPFIWRGNTDTQYF.

The V call is TRBV6-2 or TRBV6-3, the J call TRBJ2-5, with 7 bases that match TRBD1. The CDR3 runs 13 residues. V lost 4 bases and J lost 5; bases outside the gene matches: 4. CDR1 is MNHEY and CDR2 is SVGEGT in the germline V gene. For the CDR3, the DNA is TGTGCCAGCAGTTTGACAGGGTGGGAGACCCAGTACTTC. The encoded protein is CASSLTGWETQYF.

The chain employs TRBV21-1 and TRBJ1-2; the listed D gene, TRBD1, was not tested against the DNA. TRBV21-1 is described as a pseudogene. There are 14 residues in the CDR3. The CDR3 reads CASSLDTRNYGYTF. In DNA form, the CDR3 reads TGTGCCAGCAGCTTAGACACCCGGAACTATGGCTACACCTTC.

This chain joins TRBV5-6 and TRBJ1-1, with 10 bases identical to TRBD1. This CDR3 comprises 14 residues. Losses at the gene ends were 3 bases for V and 5 bases for J; bases not matched to a gene: 4. The V gene's germline CDR1 is SGHDT and CDR2 YYEEEE. The CDR3 sequence is CASSWTGGSTEAFF. For the CDR3, the DNA is TGTGCCAGCAGCTGGACAGGGGGGTCGACTGAAGCTTTCTTT.

This clone was counted a single time. This chain uses TRBV6-5 with TRBJ1-6; D might be TRBD1 (5 bases). Trimming pared 10 bases from V and 4 bases from J, leaving 14 bases between. The CDR3 loop spans 14 amino acids. CDR1 MNHEY and CDR2 SVGAGI come from the germline V gene. The CDR3 here is CATKPGIYNSPLHF. CDR3 DNA sequence: TGTGCCACCAAACCAGGGATTTATAATTCACCCCTCCACTTT.

This chain uses TRBV5-4 with TRBJ2-1, with 11 bases aligning to TRBD2. J was trimmed by 9 bases and V by 5 bases; bases with no gene match: 4. Germline CDR1 is SGHNT and CDR2 is YYREEE (reference sequence). The CDR3 has 13 residues. CDR3 residues: CASSPLAGVEQFF. The CDR3 bases are TGTGCCAGCAGTCCACTAGCGGGGGTTGAGCAGTTCTTC.

On this clone: As the CDR3 is not closed by the conserved phenylalanine or tryptophan, this likely results from a read error. The DNA is omitted, as the CDR3 cannot be located on it reliably, and the CDR3 follows TCRdb's listing. This rearrangement joins TRBV21-1 to TRBJ2-7; the table's TRBD1 call for D was not verified on the DNA. TRBV21-1 is termed a pseudogene. The CDR3 has 9 residues if both end residues are counted. The CDR3 region is CASSKVAGD.

The CDR3 is CASSYRDSPRADTQYF. The CDR3 DNA follows: TGTGCCAGCAGTTACAGGGACAGCCCCCGGGCAGATACGCAGTATTTT. The V gene is TRBV6-6, the J gene TRBJ2-3; 7 bases match TRBD1. V dropped 2 bases and J dropped 4; count of bases not matched to a gene: 9. Germline assignment: CDR1 MNHNY and CDR2 SVGAGI (reference sequence). This CDR3 spans 16 amino acids.

The J gene is TRBJ2-1, the V gene TRBV7-3; tentatively, D is TRBD2 (7 bases). V was trimmed by 5 bases and J by 7 bases, leaving 18 bases between them. CDR3 length: 15 amino acids. Germline V gives CDR1 SGHTA, CDR2 FQGTGA. The CDR3 region is CASSPPGGGVNEQFF. The DNA for the CDR3 is TGTGCCAGCAGCCCCCCGGGGGGCGGGGTAAATGAGCAGTTCTTC. Full variable domain (outside the CDR3, taken from reference TRBV7-3 and TRBJ2-1): GAGVSQTPSNKVTEKGKYVELRCDPISGHTALYWYRQSLGQGPEFLIYFQGTGAADDSGLPNDRFFAVRPEGSVSTLKIQRTERGDSAVYLCASSPPGGGVNEQFFGPGTRLTVL.

V gene TRBV6-2 or TRBV6-3 combines with J gene TRBJ1-5; D not resolved. There are 12 residues in the CDR3. With 4 bases removed from V and 6 bases from J, the gap between germline ends came to 7 bases. CDR1 is MNHEY and CDR2 is SVGEGT in the germline V gene. The CDR3 DNA reads TGTGCCAGCAGTTCCCCGCGTCAGCCCCAGCATTTT. This gives the protein CASSSPRQPQHF.

The chain couples TRBV23-1 to TRBJ2-7; D perhaps matches TRBD1 (6 bases). TRBV23-1 is given ORF status, its function remaining uncertain. V dropped 2 bases and J dropped 1 base, with 12 bases sitting between them. There are 15 residues in the CDR3. CDR3 amino acids: CASSQPGTSSYEQYF. The CDR3 bases are TGCGCCAGCAGTCAACCGGGGACATCTTCCTACGAGCAGTACTTC.

The chain joins TRBV30 to TRBJ2-1, with 7 nucleotides matching TRBD2. Looked up from germline, CDR1 is GTSNPN and CDR2 is SVGIG (reference sequence). Trimming at V came to 5 bases and at J to 4 bases, leaving 5 bases not matched to a gene. CDR3 size: 13 residues. The CDR3 region has the DNA TGTGCCTGGGAGCGGGGAGGATACAATGAGCAGTTCTTC. Translated, it gives CAWERGGYNEQFF.

The V call is TRBV4-2, the J call TRBJ1-6; D gene unclear. Germline V gene data show CDR1 as LGHNA and CDR2 as YNFKEQ. V was clipped by 1 base and J by 10 bases, with 8 bases between them. The CDR3 runs 13 residues. CDR3 nucleotides: TGTGCCAGCAGCCAAGGAGGGTTGTCACCCCTCCACTTT. Amino acid sequence: CASSQGGLSPLHF.

This clone has a handful of counts. The gene calls are TRBV30 and TRBJ2-3; maybe TRBD1 (6 bases). This CDR3 comprises 15 residues. CDR1 and CDR2 from the germline V gene are GTSNPN and SVGIG (reference sequence). Trimming left V 3 bases short and J 2 bases short, with 15 bases between. The CDR3 reads CAWRWGQTFTDTQYF. The CDR3 coding sequence is TGTGCCTGGAGGTGGGGGCAAACCTTCACAGATACGCAGTATTTT.

The gene calls are TRBV28 and TRBJ1-6; 9 nucleotides match TRBD1. V gave up 6 bases and J gave up 13 bases; unmatched junction bases: 10. Germline values: CDR1 MDHEN, CDR2 SYDVKM. There are 14 residues in the CDR3. The CDR3 here is CASSPGTGMVPLHF. In DNA, the CDR3 is TGTGCCAGCAGCCCCGGGACAGGGATGGTGCCCCTCCACTTT.